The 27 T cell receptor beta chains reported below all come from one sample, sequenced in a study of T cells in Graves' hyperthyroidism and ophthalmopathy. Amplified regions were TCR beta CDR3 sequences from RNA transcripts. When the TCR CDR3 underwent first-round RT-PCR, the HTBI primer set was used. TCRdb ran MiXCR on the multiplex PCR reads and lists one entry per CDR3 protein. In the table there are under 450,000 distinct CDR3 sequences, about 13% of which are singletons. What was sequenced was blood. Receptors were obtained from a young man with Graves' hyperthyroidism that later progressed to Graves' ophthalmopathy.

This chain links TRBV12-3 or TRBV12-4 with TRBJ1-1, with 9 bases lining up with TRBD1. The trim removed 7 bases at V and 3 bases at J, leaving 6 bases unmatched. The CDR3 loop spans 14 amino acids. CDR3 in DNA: TGTGCCAGCACCCCGGGACAGGGAGACACTGAAGCTTTCTTT. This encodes CASTPGQGDTEAFF.

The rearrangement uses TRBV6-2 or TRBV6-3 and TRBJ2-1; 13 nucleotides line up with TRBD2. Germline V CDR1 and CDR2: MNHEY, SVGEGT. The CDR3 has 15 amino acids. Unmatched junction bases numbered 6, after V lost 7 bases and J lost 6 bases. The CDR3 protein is CASITTSGGANEQFF. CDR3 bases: TGTGCCAGCATTACCACTAGCGGGGGGGCCAATGAGCAGTTCTTC.

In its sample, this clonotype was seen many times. For the CDR3, the DNA is TGTGCCAGCGCCCCGGGACAGGGGTATACTTATGGCTACACCTTC. It codes for CASAPGQGYTYGYTF. This rearrangement joins TRBV12-3 or TRBV12-4 to TRBJ1-2; 10 bases match TRBD1. The V gene end was trimmed by 8 bases and the J gene end by 5 bases; junction bases not matched to a gene: 11. The length of the CDR3 is 15 residues.

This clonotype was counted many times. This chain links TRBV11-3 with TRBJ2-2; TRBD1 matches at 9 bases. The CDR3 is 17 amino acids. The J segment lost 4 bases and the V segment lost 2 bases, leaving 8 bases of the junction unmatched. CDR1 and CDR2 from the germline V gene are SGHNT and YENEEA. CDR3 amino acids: CASSLRRTGDVTGELFF. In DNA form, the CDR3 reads TGTGCCAGCAGCTTACGGAGGACAGGGGATGTCACCGGGGAGCTGTTTTTT.

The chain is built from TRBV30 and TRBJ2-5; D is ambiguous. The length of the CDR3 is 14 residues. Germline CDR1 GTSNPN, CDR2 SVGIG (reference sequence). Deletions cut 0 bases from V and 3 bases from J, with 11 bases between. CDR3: CAWSVPQMKETQYF. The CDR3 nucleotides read TGTGCCTGGAGTGTACCCCAGATGAAAGAGACCCAGTACTTC.

The CDR3 DNA follows: TGTGCCTGGAGTCGGGACAGCTATTATGGCTACACCTTC. Translation gives CAWSRDSYYGYTF. The chain couples TRBV30 to TRBJ1-2; 7 positions match TRBD1. Germline V gives CDR1 GTSNPN, CDR2 SVGIG (reference sequence). The CDR3 runs to 13 residues. Trimming at V came to 2 bases and at J to 5 bases, leaving 5 bases not matched to a gene.

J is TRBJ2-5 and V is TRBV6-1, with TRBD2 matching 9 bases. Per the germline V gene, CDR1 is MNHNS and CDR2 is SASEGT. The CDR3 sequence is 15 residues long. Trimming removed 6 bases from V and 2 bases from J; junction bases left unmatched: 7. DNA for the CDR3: TGTGCCAGCAGCCATAGCGGGGGACCGCAAGAGACCCAGTACTTC. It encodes CASSHSGGPQETQYF.

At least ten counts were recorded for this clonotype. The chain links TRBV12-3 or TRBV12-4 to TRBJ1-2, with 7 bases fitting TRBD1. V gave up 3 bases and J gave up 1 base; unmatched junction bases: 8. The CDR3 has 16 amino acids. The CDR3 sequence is CASSFLYQGGNYGYTF. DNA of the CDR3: TGTGCCAGCAGTTTTCTGTATCAGGGGGGTAACTATGGCTACACCTTC.

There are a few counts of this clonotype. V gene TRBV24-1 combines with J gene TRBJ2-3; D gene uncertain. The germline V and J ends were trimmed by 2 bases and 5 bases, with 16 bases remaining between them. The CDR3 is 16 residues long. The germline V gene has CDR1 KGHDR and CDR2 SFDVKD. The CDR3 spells CATSDSGPRQRDTQYF. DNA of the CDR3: TGTGCCACCAGTGATTCCGGGCCTCGTCAGCGAGATACGCAGTATTTT.

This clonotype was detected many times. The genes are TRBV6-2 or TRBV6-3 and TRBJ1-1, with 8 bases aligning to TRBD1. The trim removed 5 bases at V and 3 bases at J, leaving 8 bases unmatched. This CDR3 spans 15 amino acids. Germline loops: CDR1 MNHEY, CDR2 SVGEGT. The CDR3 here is CASSRQGWRDTEAFF. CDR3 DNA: TGTGCCAGCAGTCGACAGGGGTGGAGAGACACTGAAGCTTTCTTT.

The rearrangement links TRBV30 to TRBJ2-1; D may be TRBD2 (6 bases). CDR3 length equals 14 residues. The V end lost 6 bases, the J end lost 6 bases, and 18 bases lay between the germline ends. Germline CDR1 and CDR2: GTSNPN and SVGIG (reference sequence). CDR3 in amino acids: CACSLAGNSNEQFF. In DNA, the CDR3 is TGTGCCTGCTCCCTGGCGGGAAATTCCAATGAGCAGTTCTTC. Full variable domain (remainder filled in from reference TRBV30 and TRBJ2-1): SQTIHQWPATLVQPVGSPLSLECTVEGTSNPNLYWYRQAAGRGLQLLFYSVGIGQISSEVPQNLSASRPQDRQFILSSKKLLLSDSGFYLCACSLAGNSNEQFFGPGTRLTVL.

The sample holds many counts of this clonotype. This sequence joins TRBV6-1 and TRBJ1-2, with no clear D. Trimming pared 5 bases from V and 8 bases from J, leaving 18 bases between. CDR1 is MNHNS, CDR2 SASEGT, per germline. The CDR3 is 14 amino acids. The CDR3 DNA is TGTGCCAGCAGTCACGTCAGCGGGCTCGGCGGCTACACCTTC. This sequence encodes CASSHVSGLGGYTF.

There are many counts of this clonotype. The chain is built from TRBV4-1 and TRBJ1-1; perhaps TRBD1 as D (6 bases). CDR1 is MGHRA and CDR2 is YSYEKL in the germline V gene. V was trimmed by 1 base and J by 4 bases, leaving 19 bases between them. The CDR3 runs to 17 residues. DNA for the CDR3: TGCGCCAGCAGCCAAGCGGACCTACAGGGTGCGGGCACTGAAGCTTTCTTT. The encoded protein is CASSQADLQGAGTEAFF.

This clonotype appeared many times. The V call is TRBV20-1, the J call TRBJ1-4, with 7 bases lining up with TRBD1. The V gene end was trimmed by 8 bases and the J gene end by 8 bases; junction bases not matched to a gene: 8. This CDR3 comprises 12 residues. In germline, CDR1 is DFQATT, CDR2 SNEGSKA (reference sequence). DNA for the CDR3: TGCAGTCCCTTAAGGGGGCGAGAAAAACTGTTTTTT. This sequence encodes CSPLRGREKLFF.

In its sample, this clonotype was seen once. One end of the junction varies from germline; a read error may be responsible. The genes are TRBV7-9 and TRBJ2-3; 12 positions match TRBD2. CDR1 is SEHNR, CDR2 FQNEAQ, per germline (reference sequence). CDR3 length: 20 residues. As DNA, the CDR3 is TGTGCCAGCAGCTTATCCCCGGGACTAGCGGGCGGCAAGGGCACAGATATGCAGTATTTT. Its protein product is CASSLSPGLAGGKGTDMQYF.

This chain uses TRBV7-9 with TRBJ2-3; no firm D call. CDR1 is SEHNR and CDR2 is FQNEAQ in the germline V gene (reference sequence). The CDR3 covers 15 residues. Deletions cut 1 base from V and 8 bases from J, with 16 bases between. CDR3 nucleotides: TGTGCCAGCAGCTTAGTGGTGCGCAGCTCCGGTACGCAGTATTTT. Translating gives CASSLVVRSSGTQYF.

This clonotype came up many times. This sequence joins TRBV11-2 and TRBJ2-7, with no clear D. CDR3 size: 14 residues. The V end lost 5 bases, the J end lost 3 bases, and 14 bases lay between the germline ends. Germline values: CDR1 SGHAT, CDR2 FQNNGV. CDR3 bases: TGTGCCAGCAGCCAAGACGGCCATGGCTACGAGCAGTACTTC. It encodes CASSQDGHGYEQYF.

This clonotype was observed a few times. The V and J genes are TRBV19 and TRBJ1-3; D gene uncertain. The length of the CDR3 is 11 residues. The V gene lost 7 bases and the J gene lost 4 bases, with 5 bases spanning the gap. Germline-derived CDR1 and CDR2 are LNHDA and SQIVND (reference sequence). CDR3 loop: CASTTGNTIYF. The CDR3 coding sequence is TGTGCCAGTACCACAGGAAACACCATATATTTT.

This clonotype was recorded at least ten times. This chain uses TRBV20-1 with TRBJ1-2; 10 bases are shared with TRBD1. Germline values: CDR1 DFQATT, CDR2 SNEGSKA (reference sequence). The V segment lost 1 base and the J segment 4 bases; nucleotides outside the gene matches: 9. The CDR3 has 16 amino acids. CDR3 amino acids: CSARAGTGDSAYGYTF. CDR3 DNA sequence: TGCAGTGCTAGAGCCGGGACAGGGGACTCGGCCTATGGCTACACCTTC.

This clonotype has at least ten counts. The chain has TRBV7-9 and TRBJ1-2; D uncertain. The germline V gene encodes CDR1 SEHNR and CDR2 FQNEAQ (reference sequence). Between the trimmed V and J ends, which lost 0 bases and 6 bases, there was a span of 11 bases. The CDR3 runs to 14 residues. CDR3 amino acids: CASSLAQPEDGYTF. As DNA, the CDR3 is TGTGCCAGCAGCTTAGCGCAACCGGAAGATGGCTACACCTTC.

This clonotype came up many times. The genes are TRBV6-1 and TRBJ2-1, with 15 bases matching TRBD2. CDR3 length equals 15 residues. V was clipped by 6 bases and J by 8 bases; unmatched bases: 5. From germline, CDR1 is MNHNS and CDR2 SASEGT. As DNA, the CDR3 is TGTGCCAGCAGGGACGGACTAGCGGGAGGGGATGAGCAGTTCTTC. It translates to CASRDGLAGGDEQFF.

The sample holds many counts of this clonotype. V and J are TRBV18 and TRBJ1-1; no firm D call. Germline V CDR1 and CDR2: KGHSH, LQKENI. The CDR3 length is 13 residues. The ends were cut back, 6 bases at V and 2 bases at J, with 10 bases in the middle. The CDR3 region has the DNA TGTGCCAGCTCCCCGACAATCAACACTGAAGCTTTCTTT. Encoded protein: CASSPTINTEAFF. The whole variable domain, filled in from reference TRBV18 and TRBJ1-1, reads NAGVMQNPRHLVRRRGQEARLRCSPMKGHSHVYWYRQLPEEGLKFMVYLQKENIIDESGMPKERFSAEFPKEGPSILRIQQVVRGDSAAYFCASSPTINTEAFFGQGTRLTVV.

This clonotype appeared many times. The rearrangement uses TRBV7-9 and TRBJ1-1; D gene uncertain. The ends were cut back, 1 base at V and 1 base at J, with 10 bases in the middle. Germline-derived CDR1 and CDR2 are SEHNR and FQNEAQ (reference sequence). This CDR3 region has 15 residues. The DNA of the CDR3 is TGTGCCAGCAGCTTAGTTGGCAGGAGGAACACTGAAGCTTTCTTT. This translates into CASSLVGRRNTEAFF.

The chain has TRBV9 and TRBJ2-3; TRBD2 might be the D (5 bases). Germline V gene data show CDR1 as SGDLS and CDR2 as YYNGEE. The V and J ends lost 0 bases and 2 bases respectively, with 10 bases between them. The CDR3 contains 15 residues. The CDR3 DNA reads TGTGCCAGCAGCGTAGAAGGCGGGTCCACAGATACGCAGTATTTT. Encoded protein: CASSVEGGSTDTQYF.

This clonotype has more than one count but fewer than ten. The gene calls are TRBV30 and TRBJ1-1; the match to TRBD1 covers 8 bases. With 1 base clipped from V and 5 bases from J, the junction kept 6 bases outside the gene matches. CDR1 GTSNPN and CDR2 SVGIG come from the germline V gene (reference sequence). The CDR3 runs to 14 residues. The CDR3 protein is CAWSDRTGRTEAFF. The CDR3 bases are TGTGCCTGGAGTGATCGGACAGGGCGGACTGAAGCTTTCTTT.

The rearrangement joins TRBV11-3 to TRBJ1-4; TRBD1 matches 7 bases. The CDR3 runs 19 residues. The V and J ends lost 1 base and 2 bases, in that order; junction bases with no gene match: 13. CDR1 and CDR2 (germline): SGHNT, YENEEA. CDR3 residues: CASSLGAGTAWLTNEKLFF. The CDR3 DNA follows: TGTGCCAGCAGCTTAGGTGCCGGGACAGCGTGGTTGACTAATGAAAAACTGTTTTTT.

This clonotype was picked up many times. The CDR3 DNA sequence: TGTGCCATCAGTCGGACTAGCGGGGGAGAGACGTCCTACAATGAGCAGTTCTTC. It yields the protein CAISRTSGGETSYNEQFF. The chain combines TRBV10-3 with TRBJ2-1; 13 bases map to TRBD2. CDR1 and CDR2 from the germline V gene are ENHRY and SYGVKD. Trimming took 5 bases from V and 1 from J; bases not matched to a gene: 8. The CDR3 contains 18 residues.